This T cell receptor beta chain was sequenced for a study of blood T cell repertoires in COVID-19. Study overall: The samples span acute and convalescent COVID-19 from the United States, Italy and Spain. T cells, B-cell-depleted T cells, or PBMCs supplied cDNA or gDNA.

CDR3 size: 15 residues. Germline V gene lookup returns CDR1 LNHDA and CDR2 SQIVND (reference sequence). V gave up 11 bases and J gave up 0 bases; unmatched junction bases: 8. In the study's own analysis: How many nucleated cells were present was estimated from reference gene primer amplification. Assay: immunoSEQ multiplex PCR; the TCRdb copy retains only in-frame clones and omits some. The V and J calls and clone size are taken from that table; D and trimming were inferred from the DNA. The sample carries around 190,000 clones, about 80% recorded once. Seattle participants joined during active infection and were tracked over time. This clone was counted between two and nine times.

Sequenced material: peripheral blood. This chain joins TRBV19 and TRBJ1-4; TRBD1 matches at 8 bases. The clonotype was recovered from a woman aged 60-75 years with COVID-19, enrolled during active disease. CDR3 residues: CAVPGQVATNEKLFF. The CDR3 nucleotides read TGTGCCGTGCCGGGACAGGTTGCAACTAATGAAAAACTGTTTTTT.